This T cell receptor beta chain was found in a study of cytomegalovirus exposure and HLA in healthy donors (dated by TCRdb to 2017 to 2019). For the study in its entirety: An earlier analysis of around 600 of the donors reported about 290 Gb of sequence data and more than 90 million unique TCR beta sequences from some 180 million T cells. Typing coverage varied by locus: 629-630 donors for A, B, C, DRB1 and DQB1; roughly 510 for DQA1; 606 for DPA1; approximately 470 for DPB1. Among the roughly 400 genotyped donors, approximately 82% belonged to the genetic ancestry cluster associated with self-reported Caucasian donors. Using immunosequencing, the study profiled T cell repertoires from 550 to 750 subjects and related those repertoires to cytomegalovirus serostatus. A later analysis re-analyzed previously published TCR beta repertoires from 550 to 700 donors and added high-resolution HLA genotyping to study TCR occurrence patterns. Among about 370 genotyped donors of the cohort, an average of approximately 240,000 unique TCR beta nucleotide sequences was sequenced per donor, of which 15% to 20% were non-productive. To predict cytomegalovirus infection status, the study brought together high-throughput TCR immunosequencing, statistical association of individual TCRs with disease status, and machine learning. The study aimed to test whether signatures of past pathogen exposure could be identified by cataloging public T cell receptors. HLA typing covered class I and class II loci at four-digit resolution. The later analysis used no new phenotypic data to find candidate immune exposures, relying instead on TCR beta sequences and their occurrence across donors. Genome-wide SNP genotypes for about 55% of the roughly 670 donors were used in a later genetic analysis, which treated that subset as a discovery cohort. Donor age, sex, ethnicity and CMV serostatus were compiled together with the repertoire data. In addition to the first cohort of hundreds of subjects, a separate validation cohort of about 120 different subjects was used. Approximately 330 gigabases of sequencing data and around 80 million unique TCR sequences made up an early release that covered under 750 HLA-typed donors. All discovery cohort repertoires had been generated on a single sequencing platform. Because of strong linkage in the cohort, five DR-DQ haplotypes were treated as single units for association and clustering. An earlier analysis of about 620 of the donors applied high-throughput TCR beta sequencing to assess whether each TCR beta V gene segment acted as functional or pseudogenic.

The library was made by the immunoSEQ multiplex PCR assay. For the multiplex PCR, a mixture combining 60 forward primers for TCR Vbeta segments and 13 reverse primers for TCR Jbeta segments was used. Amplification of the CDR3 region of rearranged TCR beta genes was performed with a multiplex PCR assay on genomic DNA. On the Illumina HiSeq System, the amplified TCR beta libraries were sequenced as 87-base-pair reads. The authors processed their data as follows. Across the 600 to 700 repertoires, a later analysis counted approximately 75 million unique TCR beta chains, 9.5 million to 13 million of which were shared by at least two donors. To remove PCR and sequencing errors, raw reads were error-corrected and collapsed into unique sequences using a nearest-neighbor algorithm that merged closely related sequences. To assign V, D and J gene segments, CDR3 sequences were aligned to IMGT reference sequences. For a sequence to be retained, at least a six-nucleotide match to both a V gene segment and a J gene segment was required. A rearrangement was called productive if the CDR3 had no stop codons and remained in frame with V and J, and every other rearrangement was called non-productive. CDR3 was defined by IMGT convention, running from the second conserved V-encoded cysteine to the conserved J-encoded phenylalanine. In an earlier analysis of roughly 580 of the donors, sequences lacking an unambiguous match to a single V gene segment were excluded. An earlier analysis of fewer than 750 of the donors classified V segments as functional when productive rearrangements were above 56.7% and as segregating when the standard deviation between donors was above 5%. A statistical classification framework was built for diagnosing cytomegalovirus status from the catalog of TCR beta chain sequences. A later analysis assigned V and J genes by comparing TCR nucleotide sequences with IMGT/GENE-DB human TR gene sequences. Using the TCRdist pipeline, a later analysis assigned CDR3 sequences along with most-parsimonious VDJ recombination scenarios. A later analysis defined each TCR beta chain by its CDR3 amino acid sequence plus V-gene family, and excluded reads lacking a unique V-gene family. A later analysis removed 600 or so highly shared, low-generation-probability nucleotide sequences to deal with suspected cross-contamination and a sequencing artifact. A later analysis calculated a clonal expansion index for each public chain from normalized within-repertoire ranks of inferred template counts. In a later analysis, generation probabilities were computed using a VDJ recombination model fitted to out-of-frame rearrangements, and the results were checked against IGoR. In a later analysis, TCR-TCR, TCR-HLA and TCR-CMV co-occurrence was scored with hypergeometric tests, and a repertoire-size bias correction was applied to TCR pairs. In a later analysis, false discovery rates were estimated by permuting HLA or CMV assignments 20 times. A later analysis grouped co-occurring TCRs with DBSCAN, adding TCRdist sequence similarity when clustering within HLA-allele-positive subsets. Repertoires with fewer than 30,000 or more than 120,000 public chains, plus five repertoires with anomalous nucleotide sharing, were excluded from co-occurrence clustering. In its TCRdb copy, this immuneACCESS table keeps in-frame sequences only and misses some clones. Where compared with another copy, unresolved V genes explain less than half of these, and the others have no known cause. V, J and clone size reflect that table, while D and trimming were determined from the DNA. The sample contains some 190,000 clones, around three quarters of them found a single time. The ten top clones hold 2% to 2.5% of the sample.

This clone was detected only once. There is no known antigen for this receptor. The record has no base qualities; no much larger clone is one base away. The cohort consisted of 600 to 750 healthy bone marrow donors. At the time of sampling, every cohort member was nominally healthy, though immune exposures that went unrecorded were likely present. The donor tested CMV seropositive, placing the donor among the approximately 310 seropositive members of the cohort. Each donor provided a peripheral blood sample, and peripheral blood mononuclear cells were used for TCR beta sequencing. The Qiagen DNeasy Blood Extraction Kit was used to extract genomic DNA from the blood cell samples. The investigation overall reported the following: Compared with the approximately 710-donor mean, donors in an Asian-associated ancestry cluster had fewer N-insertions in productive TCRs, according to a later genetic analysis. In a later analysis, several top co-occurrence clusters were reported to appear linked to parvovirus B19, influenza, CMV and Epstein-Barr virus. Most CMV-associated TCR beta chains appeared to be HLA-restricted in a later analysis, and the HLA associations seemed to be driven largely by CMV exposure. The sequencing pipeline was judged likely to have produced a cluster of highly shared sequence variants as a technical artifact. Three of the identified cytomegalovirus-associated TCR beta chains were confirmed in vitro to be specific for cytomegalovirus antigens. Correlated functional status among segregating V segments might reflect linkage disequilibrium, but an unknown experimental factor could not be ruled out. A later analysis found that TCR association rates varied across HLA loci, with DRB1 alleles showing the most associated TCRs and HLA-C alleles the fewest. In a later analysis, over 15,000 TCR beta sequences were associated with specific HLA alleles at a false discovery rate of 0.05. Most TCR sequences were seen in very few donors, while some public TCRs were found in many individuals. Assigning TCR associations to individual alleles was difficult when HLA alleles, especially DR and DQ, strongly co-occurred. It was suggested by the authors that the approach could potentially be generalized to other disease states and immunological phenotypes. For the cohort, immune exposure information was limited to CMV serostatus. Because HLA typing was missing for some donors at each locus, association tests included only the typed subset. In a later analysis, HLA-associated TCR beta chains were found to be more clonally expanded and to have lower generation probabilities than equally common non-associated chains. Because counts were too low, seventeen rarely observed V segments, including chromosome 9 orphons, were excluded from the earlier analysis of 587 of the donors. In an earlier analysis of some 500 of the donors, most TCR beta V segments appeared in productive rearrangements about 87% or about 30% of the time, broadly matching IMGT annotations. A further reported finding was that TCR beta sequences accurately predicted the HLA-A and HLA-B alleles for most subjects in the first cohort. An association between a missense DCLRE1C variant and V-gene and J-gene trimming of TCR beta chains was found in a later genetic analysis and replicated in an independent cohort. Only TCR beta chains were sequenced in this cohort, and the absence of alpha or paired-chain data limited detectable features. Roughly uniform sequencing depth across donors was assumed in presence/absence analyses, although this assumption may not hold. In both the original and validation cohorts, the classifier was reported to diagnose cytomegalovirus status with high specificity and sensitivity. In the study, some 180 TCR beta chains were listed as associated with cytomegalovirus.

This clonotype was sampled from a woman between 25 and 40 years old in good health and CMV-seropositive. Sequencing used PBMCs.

The CDR3 region reads CASSQGWGGQSNQPQHF. At the DNA level, the sequence is TGTGCCAGCAGCCAAGGGTGGGGGGGGCAGAGCAATCAGCCCCAGCATTTT. The chain is assembled from TRBV7-2 and TRBJ1-5; 6 matching bases give a weak D call of TRBD1. From the cysteine up to the phenylalanine, the CDR3 has a length of 17 residues. CDR3 DNA only is kept here, 51 bases in frame from base 1. V and J lose 5 bases and 1 base, and a span of 18 bases separates them. CDR1 and CDR2, per the germline V gene, are SGHTA and FQGNSA.